What follows are 18 T cell receptor beta chains derived from one specimen sequenced in a study of T-cell reconstitution after alpha-beta-depleted transplantation in children. Unique molecular identifiers were used to barcode this TCRbeta library. TCRdb re-called the PCR reads with MiXCR, one entry per CDR3 protein. The table records around 80,000 distinct CDR3 sequences, around a sixth of them present only once. This sample comprised PBMCs, mostly from graft donor cells, obtained 360 days after TCRalphabeta/CD19-depleted stem cell transplant. The receptors were sampled from a male patient between 2 and 9 years old who had a stem cell transplant for acute lymphoblastic leukemia, so the T cells may come from the graft donor.

This clonotype was seen a handful of times. V usage is TRBV4-1 and J usage is TRBJ2-1; D possibly matches TRBD1 or TRBD2 (5 bases each). The CDR3 contains 16 residues. Germline V gene sequence: CDR1 MGHRA, CDR2 YSYEKL. The V end lost 4 bases, the J end lost 3 bases, and 16 bases lay between the germline ends. The CDR3 here is CASSPNRDPRYNEQFF. CDR3 coding DNA: TGCGCCAGCAGCCCTAACCGGGACCCCCGCTACAATGAGCAGTTCTTC.

The J gene is TRBJ2-7, the V gene TRBV9; D is undetermined. V lost 4 bases and J lost 0, with 8 bases in between. The CDR3 has 13 amino acids. Per the germline V gene, CDR1 is SGDLS and CDR2 is YYNGEE. DNA of the CDR3: TGTGCCAGCAGCCCCCTCCCCTCCTACGAGCAGTACTTC. Amino acid sequence: CASSPLPSYEQYF. Full variable domain (rest looked up from reference TRBV9 and TRBJ2-7): DSGVTQTPKHLITATGQRVTLRCSPRSGDLSVYWYQQSLDQGLQFLIQYYNGEERAKGNILERFSAQQFPDLHSELNLSSLELGDSALYFCASSPLPSYEQYFGPGTRLTVT.

The chain links TRBV6-1 to TRBJ1-2; D perhaps matches TRBD1 (5 bases). The CDR3 runs 15 residues. Deletions cut 4 bases from V and 5 bases from J, with 17 bases between. Germline-derived CDR1 and CDR2 are MNHNS and SASEGT. CDR3 protein: CASSAWDPGEYGYTF. The DNA of the CDR3 is TGTGCCAGCAGTGCTTGGGACCCCGGAGAATATGGCTACACCTTC.

The genes are TRBV12-3 or TRBV12-4 and TRBJ2-7; D is possibly TRBD2 (7 bases). The CDR3 has 17 amino acids. The V gene lost 4 bases and the J gene lost 2 bases, with 21 bases spanning the gap. CDR3 amino acids: CASSWGWGGTNPYEQYF. CDR3 DNA sequence: TGTGCCAGCAGTTGGGGATGGGGGGGGACAAACCCCTACGAGCAGTACTTC.

The genes are TRBV7-2 and TRBJ2-7, with 7 bases fitting TRBD2. In germline, CDR1 is SGHTA, CDR2 FQGNSA. Unmatched junction bases numbered 4, after V lost 2 bases and J lost 3 bases. The CDR3 sequence is 14 residues long. The CDR3 DNA reads TGTGCCAGCAGCTTATCCGGGGGGATCTACGAGCAGTACTTC. Its translation: CASSLSGGIYEQYF.

This clonotype has only a few counts. The chain carries TRBV18 and TRBJ2-7, with a possible D match to TRBD1 (6 bases). Trimming took 2 bases from V and 1 from J, leaving 18 bases between them. The CDR3 has 17 amino acids. Germline V gives CDR1 KGHSH, CDR2 LQKENI. CDR3 sequence (DNA): TGTGCCAGCTCACCAGCCCCGGCCGGGGACACTTCCTACGAGCAGTACTTC. It codes for CASSPAPAGDTSYEQYF.

This clonotype was picked up many times. CDR3 sequence (DNA): TGCAGCGTTGGAGCAATCGAGGGCGTTTTTGACGAGCAGTTCTTC. Its translation: CSVGAIEGVFDEQFF. The chain is built from TRBV29-1 and TRBJ2-1; the D gene is possibly TRBD2 (5 bases). V was cut by 4 bases and J by 10 bases, with 23 bases left in between. Germline CDR1 is SQVTM and CDR2 is ANQGSEA. The CDR3 covers 15 residues.

This rearrangement joins TRBV4-2 to TRBJ1-5; unclear D gene. The CDR3 loop spans 13 amino acids. Trimming took off 4 bases at V and 5 bases at J, with 9 bases between the two ends. The germline gives CDR1 LGHNA, CDR2 YNFKEQ. The CDR3 nucleotides read TGTGCCAGCAGCCGTACGGGTGATCAGCCCCAGCATTTT. Translation: CASSRTGDQPQHF.

This clonotype was seen a handful of times. The rearrangement uses TRBV6-1 and TRBJ2-3; the D gene is possibly TRBD2 (6 bases). This CDR3 comprises 14 residues. Germline V gene sequence: CDR1 MNHNS, CDR2 SASEGT. Trimming removed 6 bases at V and 2 bases at J, with 12 bases between. The CDR3 sequence: CASRAGPFTDTQYF. The CDR3, as DNA: TGTGCCAGCAGGGCGGGGCCCTTCACAGATACGCAGTATTTT.

This chain uses TRBV30 with TRBJ1-1; D unclear. V was pared by 3 bases and J by 0 bases, with 11 bases between. CDR1 GTSNPN and CDR2 SVGIG come from the germline V gene (reference sequence). CDR3 length: 14 amino acids. This CDR3 reads CAWSVRAMNTEAFF. The DNA for the CDR3 is TGTGCCTGGAGCGTAAGAGCCATGAACACTGAAGCTTTCTTT.

This clonotype was seen more than once but under ten times. The chain carries TRBV11-3 and TRBJ1-1, with no clear D. Per germline, CDR1 SGHNT and CDR2 YENEEA. V dropped 5 bases and J dropped 2 bases, with 12 bases sitting between them. The CDR3 spans 14 residues. CDR3 loop: CASSADLLNTEAFF. DNA for the CDR3: TGTGCCAGCAGCGCAGACCTACTAAACACTGAAGCTTTCTTT.

The J gene is TRBJ1-1, the V gene TRBV12-3 or TRBV12-4, with D perhaps matching TRBD1 (5 bases). The CDR3 contains 13 residues. V was pared by 5 bases and J by 8 bases, with 15 bases between. CDR3 coding DNA: TGTGCCAGCAGTCTTGGGGGGGGGTGGGAAGCTTTCTTT. Protein sequence: CASSLGGGWEAFF.

This clonotype has a handful of counts. V gene TRBV7-2 combines with J gene TRBJ2-7, with TRBD2 as a possible D gene (5 bases). The CDR3 extends over 15 amino acids. The V and J ends lost 0 bases and 0 bases respectively, with 9 bases between them. CDR1 and CDR2 from the germline V gene are SGHTA and FQGNSA. The CDR3 DNA reads as TGTGCCAGCAGCTTAGCTCGTGGGAGCTCCTACGAGCAGTACTTC. Translated: CASSLARGSSYEQYF.

This clonotype has at least ten counts. V is TRBV6-5 and J is TRBJ2-5, with D unclear. The CDR3 is 13 residues long. V lost 3 bases and J lost 2, with 7 bases in between. Germline CDR1 is MNHEY and CDR2 is SVGAGI. CDR3 amino acids: CASSYRVQETQYF. In DNA form, the CDR3 reads TGTGCCAGCAGTTATCGGGTTCAAGAGACCCAGTACTTC.

This clonotype showed up just a few times. J is TRBJ2-6 and V is TRBV6-1; tentatively, D is TRBD1 (6 bases). Looked up from germline, CDR1 is MNHNS and CDR2 is SASEGT. This CDR3 has 15 residues. V gave up 4 bases and J gave up 7 bases, with 14 bases separating them. CDR3 amino acids: CASSVARGNANVLTF. The CDR3 coding sequence is TGTGCCAGCAGTGTTGCCAGGGGTAACGCCAACGTCCTGACTTTC.

This clonotype was found a few times. This chain joins TRBV30 and TRBJ2-4, with D perhaps being TRBD1 or TRBD2 (6 bases each). Trimming took off 4 bases at V and 0 bases at J, with 13 bases between the two ends. Germline CDR1 is GTSNPN and CDR2 is SVGIG (reference sequence). This CDR3 region has 15 residues. As DNA, the CDR3 is TGTGCCTGGAACCTAGGGGGGCTAGCCAAAAACATTCAGTACTTC. This sequence encodes CAWNLGGLAKNIQYF.

This clonotype showed up many times. The J gene is TRBJ1-6, the V gene TRBV10-3; 7 nucleotides match TRBD1. CDR3 length: 15 residues. The germline CDR1 and CDR2 sequences are ENHRY and SYGVKD. V shed 2 bases and J 9 bases; nucleotides not matched to a gene: 7. Here the CDR3 reads CAISEGDSPASPLHF. CDR3 DNA: TGTGCCATCAGTGAGGGGGACAGCCCGGCTTCACCCCTCCACTTT.

Sample share makes this clonotype medium-sized. The chain joins TRBV9 to TRBJ2-7; D may be TRBD1 (6 bases). Germline CDR1 is SGDLS and CDR2 is YYNGEE. The CDR3 is made up of 14 amino acids. V was cut by 0 bases and J by 3 bases, with 10 bases left in between. The DNA for the CDR3 is TGTGCCAGCAGCGTAGCAACAGGGAGCTACGAGCAGTACTTC. This gives the protein CASSVATGSYEQYF.